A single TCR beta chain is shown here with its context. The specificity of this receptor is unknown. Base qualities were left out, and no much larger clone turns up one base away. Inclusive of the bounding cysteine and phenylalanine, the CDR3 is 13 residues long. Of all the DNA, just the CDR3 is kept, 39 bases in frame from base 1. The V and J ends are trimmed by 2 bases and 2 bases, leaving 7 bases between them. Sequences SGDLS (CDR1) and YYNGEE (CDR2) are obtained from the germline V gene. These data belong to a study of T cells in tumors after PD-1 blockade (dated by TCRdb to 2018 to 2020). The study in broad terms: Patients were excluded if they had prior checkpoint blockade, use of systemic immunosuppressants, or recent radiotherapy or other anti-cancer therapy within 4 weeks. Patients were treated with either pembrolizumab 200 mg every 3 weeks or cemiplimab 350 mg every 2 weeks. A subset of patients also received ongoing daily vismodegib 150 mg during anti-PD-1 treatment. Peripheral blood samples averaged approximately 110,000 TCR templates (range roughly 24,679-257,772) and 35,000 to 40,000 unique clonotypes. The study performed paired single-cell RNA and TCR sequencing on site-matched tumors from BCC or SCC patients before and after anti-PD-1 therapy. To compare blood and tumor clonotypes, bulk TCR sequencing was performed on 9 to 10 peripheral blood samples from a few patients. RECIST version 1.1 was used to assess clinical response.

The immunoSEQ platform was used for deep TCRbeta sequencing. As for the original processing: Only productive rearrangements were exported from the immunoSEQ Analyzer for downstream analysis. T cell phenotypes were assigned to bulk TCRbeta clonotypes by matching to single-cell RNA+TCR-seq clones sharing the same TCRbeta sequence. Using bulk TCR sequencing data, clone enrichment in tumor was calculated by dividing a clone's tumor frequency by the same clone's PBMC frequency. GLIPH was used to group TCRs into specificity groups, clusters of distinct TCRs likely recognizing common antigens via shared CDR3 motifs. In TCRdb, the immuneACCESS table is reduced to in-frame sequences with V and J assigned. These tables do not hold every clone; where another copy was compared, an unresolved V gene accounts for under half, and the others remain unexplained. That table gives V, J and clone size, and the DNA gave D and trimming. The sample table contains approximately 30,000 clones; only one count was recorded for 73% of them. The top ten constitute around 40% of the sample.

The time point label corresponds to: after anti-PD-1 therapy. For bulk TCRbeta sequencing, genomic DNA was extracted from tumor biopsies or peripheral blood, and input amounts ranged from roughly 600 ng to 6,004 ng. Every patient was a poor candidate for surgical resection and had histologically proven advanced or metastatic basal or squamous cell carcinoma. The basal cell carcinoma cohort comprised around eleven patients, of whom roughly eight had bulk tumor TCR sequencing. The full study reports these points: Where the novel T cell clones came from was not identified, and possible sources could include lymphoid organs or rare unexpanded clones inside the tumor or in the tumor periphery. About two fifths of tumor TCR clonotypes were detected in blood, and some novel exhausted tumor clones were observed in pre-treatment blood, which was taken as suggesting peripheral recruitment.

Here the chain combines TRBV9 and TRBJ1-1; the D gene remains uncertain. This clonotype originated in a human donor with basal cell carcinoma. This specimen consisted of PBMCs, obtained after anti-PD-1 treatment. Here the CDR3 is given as CASSVRENTEAFF. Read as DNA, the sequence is TGTGCCAGCAGCGTCCGGGAAAACACTGAAGCTTTCTTT. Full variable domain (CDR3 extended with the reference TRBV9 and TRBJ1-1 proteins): DSGVTQTPKHLITATGQRVTLRCSPRSGDLSVYWYQQSLDQGLQFLIQYYNGEERAKGNILERFSAQQFPDLHSELNLSSLELGDSALYFCASSVRENTEAFFGQGTRLTVV.